A single sample gave rise to the 2 T cell receptor beta chains below, sequenced in a study of human T cells and chemical hapten exposure. Sample time point: patch test 2, 6 weeks after DPC sensitization. The treatment here: therapeutic diphenylcyclopropenone sensitization with weekly scalp DPC. MiXCR was run by TCRdb on the RACE reads, yielding one entry per CDR3 protein. The sample carries 85,000 or so distinct CDR3 sequences, around a tenth recorded once. The specimen was whole blood, collected in connection with sensitization to the hapten diphenylcyclopropenone (DPC). The receptors originated from a man between 18 and 35 years old with alopecia areata. Some clones in this sample may be carry-over from other donors' samples.

This chain links TRBV7-9 with TRBJ1-3; D gene ambiguous. With 0 bases removed from V and 0 bases from J, the gap between germline ends came to 9 bases. Per the germline V gene, CDR1 is SEHNR and CDR2 is FQNEAQ (reference sequence). The CDR3 covers 16 residues. In DNA form, the CDR3 reads TGTGCCAGCAGCTTAGCCCTGGGAGTCTCTGGAAACACCATATATTTT. This gives the protein CASSLALGVSGNTIYF. Combining the CDR3 with reference TRBV7-9 and TRBJ1-3 gives the whole variable domain DTGVSQNPRHKITKRGQNVTFRCDPISEHNRLYWYRQTLGQGPEFLTYFQNEAQLEKSRLLSDRFSAERPKGSFSTLEIQRTEQGDSAMYLCASSLALGVSGNTIYFGEGSWLTVV.

This clonotype was observed a handful of times. The chain carries TRBV4-3 and TRBJ2-2; unclear D gene. This CDR3 contains 12 residues. Germline V lookup: CDR1 LGHNA, CDR2 YSLEER. V gave up 2 bases and J gave up 7 bases, with 5 bases separating them. Here the CDR3 DNA reads TGCGCCAGCAGCCAACTGGACGGGGAGCTGTTTTTT. Its translation is CASSQLDGELFF.